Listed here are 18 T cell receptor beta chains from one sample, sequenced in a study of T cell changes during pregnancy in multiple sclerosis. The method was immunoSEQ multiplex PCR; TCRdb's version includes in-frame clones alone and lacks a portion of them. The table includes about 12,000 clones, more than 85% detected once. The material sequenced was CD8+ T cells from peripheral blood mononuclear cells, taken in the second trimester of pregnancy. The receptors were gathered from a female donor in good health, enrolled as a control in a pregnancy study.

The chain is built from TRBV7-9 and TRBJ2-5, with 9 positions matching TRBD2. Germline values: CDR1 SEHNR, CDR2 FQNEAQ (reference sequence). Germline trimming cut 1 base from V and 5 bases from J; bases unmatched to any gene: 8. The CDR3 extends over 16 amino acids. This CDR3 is CASSLERGTSQETQYF. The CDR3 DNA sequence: TGTGCCAGCAGCTTAGAACGGGGGACTAGCCAGGAGACCCAGTACTTC.

The CDR3 region is CASSRLAARSENIQYF. CDR3 DNA sequence: TGTGCCAGCAGCCGTTTAGCGGCCCGGTCAGAAAACATTCAGTACTTC. J is TRBJ2-4 and V is TRBV4-2; D is possibly TRBD2 (6 bases). Germline V gives CDR1 LGHNA, CDR2 YNFKEQ. V lost 4 bases and J 5 bases, leaving 18 bases between the germline ends. The CDR3 extends over 16 amino acids.

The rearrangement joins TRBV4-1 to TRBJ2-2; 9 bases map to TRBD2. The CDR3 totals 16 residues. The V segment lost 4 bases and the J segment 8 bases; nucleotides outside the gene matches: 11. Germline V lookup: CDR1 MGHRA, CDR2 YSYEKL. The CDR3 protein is CASSPRVAGASGELFF. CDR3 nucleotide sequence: TGCGCCAGCAGCCCTCGGGTAGCGGGAGCTAGTGGGGAGCTGTTTTTT.

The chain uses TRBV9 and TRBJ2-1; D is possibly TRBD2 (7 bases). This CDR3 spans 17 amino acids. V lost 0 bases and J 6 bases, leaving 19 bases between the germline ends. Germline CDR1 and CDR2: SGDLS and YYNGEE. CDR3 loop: CASSVGGGGADFNEQFF. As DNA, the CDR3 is TGTGCCAGCAGCGTAGGGGGTGGGGGGGCAGACTTCAATGAGCAGTTCTTC.

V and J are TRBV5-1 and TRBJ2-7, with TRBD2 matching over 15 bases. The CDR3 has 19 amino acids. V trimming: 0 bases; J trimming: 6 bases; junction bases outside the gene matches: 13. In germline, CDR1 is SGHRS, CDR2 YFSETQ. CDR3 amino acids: CASSLEIGLAGGPSSEQYF. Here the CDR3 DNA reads TGCGCCAGCAGCTTGGAAATTGGACTAGCGGGAGGGCCGAGTAGCGAGCAGTACTTC.

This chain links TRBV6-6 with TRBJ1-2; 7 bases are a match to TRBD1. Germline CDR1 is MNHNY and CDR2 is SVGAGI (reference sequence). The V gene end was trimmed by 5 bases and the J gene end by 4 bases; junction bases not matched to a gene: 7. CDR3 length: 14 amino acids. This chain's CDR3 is CASSPTGQPYGYTF. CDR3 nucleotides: TGTGCCAGCAGTCCGACGGGACAGCCCTATGGCTACACCTTC.

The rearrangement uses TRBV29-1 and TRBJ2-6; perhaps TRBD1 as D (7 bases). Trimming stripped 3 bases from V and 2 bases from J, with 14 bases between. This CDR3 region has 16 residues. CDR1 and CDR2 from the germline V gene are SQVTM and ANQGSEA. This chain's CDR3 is CSVDVQGEAGANVLTF. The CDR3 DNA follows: TGCAGCGTTGATGTGCAGGGGGAGGCTGGGGCCAACGTCCTGACTTTC.

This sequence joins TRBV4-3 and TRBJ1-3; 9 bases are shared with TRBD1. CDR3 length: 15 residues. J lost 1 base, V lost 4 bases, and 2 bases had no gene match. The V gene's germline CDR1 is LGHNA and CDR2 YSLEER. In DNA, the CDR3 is TGCGCCAGCAGCCCCGGGACAGGGTCTGGAAACACCATATATTTT. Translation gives CASSPGTGSGNTIYF.

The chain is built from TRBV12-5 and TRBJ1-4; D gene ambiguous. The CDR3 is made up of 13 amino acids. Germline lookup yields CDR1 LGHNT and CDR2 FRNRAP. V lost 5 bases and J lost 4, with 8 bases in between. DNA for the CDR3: TGTGCTAGTGGTCTGGGCGTTAATGAAAAACTGTTTTTT. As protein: CASGLGVNEKLFF.

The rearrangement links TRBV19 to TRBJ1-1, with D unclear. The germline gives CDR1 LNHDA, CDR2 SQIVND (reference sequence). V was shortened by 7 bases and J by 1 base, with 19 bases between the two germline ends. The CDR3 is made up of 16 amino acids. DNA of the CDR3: TGTGCCAGTATCCCCCAATCGGCGGGGTGGAACACTGAAGCTTTCTTT. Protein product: CASIPQSAGWNTEAFF.

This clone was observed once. DNA of the CDR3: TGCGCCAGCAGCCCCGATGGCTACACCGGGGAGCTGTTTTTT. It yields the protein CASSPDGYTGELFF. The rearrangement links TRBV4-3 to TRBJ2-2; D is undetermined. The V gene's germline CDR1 is LGHNA and CDR2 YSLEER. V lost 4 bases and J lost 3, with 9 bases in between. This CDR3 is 14 amino acids long.

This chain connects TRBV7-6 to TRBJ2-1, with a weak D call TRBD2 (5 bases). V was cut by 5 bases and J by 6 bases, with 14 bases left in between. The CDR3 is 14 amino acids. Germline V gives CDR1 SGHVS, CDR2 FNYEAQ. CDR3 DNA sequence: TGTGCCAGCAGCCCGGGGAGCCGGGGCAATGAGCAGTTCTTC. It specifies CASSPGSRGNEQFF.

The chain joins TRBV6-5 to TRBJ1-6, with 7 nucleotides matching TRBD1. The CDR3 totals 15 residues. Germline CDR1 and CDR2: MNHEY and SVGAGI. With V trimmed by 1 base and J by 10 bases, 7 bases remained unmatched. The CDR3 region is CASSYFQGERSPLHF. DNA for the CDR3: TGTGCCAGCAGTTACTTCCAGGGGGAGAGGTCACCCCTCCACTTT.

The CDR3 nucleotides read TGTGCCAGCCACCCAGGGGAGGGGCCCTCCTGGGAGCAGTACTTC. Residues: CASHPGEGPSWEQYF. V and J are TRBV6-5 and TRBJ2-7; a weak D match, TRBD2 (7 bases). V lost 8 bases and J 7 bases, leaving 24 bases between the germline ends. The CDR3 spans 15 residues. In germline, CDR1 is MNHEY, CDR2 SVGAGI.

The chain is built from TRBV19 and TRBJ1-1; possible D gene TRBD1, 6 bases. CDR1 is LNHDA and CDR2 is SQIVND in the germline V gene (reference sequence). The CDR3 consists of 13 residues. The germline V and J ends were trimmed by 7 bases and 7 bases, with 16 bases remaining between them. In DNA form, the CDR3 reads TGTGCCAGTACCCTGACAGGCATGAGTGAAGCTTTCTTT. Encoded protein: CASTLTGMSEAFF. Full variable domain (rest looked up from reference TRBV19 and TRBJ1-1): DGGITQSPKYLFRKEGQNVTLSCEQNLNHDAMYWYRQDPGQGLRLIYYSQIVNDFQKGDIAEGYSVSREKKESFPLTVTSAQKNPTAFYLCASTLTGMSEAFFGQGTRLTVV.

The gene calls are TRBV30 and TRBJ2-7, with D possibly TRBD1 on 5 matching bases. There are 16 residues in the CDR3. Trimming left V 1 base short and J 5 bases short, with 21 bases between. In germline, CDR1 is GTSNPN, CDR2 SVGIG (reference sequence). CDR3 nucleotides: TGTGCCTGGAGTGGCCCCAAGACAGTTTTGCTAGACGAGCAGTACTTC. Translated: CAWSGPKTVLLDEQYF.

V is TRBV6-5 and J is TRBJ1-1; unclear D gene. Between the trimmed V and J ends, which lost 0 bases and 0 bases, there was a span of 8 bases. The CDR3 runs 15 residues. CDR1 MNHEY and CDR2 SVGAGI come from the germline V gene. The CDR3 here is CASSYSPGLNTEAFF. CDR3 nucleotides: TGTGCCAGCAGTTACTCCCCAGGTCTGAACACTGAAGCTTTCTTT.

CDR3 in DNA: TGTGCCAGCAGTCCCTACAGGGGTGGTGCAGATACGCAGTATTTT. Translation gives CASSPYRGGADTQYF. The chain links TRBV28 to TRBJ2-3; 7 bases match TRBD1. The CDR3 totals 15 residues. The J segment lost 4 bases and the V segment lost 5 bases, leaving 9 bases of the junction unmatched. In germline, CDR1 is MDHEN, CDR2 SYDVKM.